This T cell receptor (beta chain) was identified in a study of T-cell reconstitution after alpha-beta-depleted transplantation in children (dated by TCRdb to 2016 to 2017). Some background on the complete study: The study quantitatively tracked T-cell immune reconstitution after TCRalphabeta/CD19-depleted allogeneic hematopoietic cell transplantation in children using TCR repertoire profiling.

Receptor amplification or capture employed PCR. TCRdb names Illumina HiSeq 2500 as the instrument used. To normalize quantification of the TCRbeta repertoire, the TCR libraries were built with molecular barcoding that relied on unique molecular identifiers. TCRdb trimmed the raw reads at Q25, called clones with MiXCR and kept productive beta chains. Every entry covers one CDR3 protein and lists the most common genes and DNA from its rows. A total of hundreds of thousands of distinct CDR3 sequences appear in this sample, 16% of them only once. 0.8% to 1.1% of the sample comes from the top ten. About this clonotype itself: It has no known antigen specificity. A single base separates this from a much larger clone, so it may be a read error.

The CDR3 starts with the cysteine, ends with the phenylalanine, and has 17 residues. Only the CDR3 portion is preserved as DNA: 51 bases, with reading frame beginning at the first base. The germline V gene (reference sequence) gives CDR1 as DFQATT and CDR2 as SNEGSKA. At the junction V is shortened by 3 bases and J by 3 bases; bases outside the gene matches: 14. The sequence links TRBV20-1 to TRBJ2-3, and 8 junctional nucleotides match TRBD1. This specimen was PBMCs from the stem cell graft donor, taken from the stem cell graft. The TCR originated in a human donor who donated a stem cell graft to a child with acute myeloid leukemia. CDR3 loop: CSARDSGGGWGTDTQYF. Read as DNA, the sequence is TGCAGTGCTAGGGATTCAGGGGGCGGGTGGGGTACAGATACGCAGTATTTT.